Listed here is a single T cell receptor (beta chain). Its antigen remains unknown. These data come from a study of cytomegalovirus exposure and HLA in healthy donors. Study-wide results and caveats: It was shown in a later analysis that HLA-associated TCR beta chains were more clonally expanded than other, equally common chains.

There were likely unrecorded immune exposures, though donors were nominally healthy when sampled. Germline V gene data show CDR1 as SGHRS and CDR2 as YFSETQ. CDR3 size: 14 residues. J was trimmed by 10 bases and V by 5 bases; bases with no gene match: 8. Vbeta (60) and Jbeta (13) primers were used in the PCR. Libraries were prepared by immunoSEQ multiplex PCR; TCRdb keeps only in-frame clonotypes and omits some of them. Counted here are 90,000 to 120,000 clones, about 80% occurring once; the ten biggest clones make up 3.1%. The receptor was isolated from a woman in her thirties or forties in good health and CMV-seronegative. The sample consisted of PBMCs. The chain uses TRBV5-1 and TRBJ1-6; 8 bases line up with TRBD1. CDR3 in DNA: TGCGCCAGCAGACTCGGACAGGGAGGATCACCCCTCCACTTT. Translating it yields CASRLGQGGSPLHF.